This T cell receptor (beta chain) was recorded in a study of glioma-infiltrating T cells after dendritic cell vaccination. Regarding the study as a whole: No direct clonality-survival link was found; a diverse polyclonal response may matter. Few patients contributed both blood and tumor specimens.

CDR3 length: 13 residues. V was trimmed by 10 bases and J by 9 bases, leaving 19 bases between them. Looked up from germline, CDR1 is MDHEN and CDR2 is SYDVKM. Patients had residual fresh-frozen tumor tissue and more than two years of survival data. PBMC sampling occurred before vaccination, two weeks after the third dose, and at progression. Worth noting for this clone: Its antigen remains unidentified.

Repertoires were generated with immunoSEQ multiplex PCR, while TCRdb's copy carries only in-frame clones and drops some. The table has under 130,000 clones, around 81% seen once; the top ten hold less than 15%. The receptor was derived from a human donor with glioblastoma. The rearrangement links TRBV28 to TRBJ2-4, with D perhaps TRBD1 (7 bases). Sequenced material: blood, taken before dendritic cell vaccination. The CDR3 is CATERNRGGIQYF. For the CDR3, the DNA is TGTGCCACCGAACGAAACAGGGGAGGCATTCAGTACTTC. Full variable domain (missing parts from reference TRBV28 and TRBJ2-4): DVKVTQSSRYLVKRTGEKVFLECVQDMDHENMFWYRQDPGLGLRLIYFSYDVKMKEKGDIPEGYSVSREKKERFSLILESASTNQTSMYLCATERNRGGIQYFGAGTRLSVL.